Shown below are 11 T cell receptor beta chains from a single sample sequenced in a study of blood T cell repertoires in COVID-19. Only in-frame clones appear in the TCRdb table, and some are missing; sequencing was by immunoSEQ multiplex PCR. The data contain around 95,000 clones, just over 90% of them seen just once; the ten biggest clones take up 5% to 5.5%. Material: peripheral blood. All receptors come from a man aged 50 to 60 with acute or convalescent COVID-19.

This clone has more than one count but fewer than ten. The gene calls are TRBV11-2 and TRBJ1-5; 7 positions agree with TRBD1. The CDR3 covers 15 residues. Per the germline V gene, CDR1 is SGHAT and CDR2 is FQNNGV. V gave up 5 bases and J gave up 1 base; unmatched junction bases: 5. The CDR3 DNA is TGTGCCAGCAGCACCCAGGGGGGAAGCAATCAGCCCCAGCATTTT. This codes for CASSTQGGSNQPQHF.

The V gene is TRBV6-5, the J gene TRBJ1-2; weak D call: TRBD1 (6 bases). Germline V lookup: CDR1 MNHEY, CDR2 SVGAGI. CDR3 length equals 13 residues. V lost 6 bases and J 4 bases, leaving 12 bases between the germline ends. CDR3 sequence: CASRPQGSYGYTF. CDR3 DNA sequence: TGTGCCAGCAGGCCACAGGGATCCTATGGCTACACCTTC.

V and J are TRBV6-5 and TRBJ2-7; 11 nucleotides align to TRBD1. V shed 0 bases and J 7 bases; nucleotides not matched to a gene: 5. This CDR3 is 15 amino acids long. CDR1 is MNHEY and CDR2 is SVGAGI in the germline V gene. The CDR3 reads CASSYSRDRGKEQYF. CDR3 DNA sequence: TGTGCCAGCAGTTACTCGAGGGACAGGGGGAAGGAGCAGTACTTC.

The J gene is TRBJ2-1, the V gene TRBV10-3; TRBD2 matches at 12 bases. V dropped 8 bases and J dropped 3; count of bases not matched to a gene: 5. The CDR3 loop spans 15 amino acids. In germline, CDR1 is ENHRY, CDR2 SYGVKD. The CDR3 DNA is TGTGCCATCCAGACTAGCGGGAGTTTCTACAATGAGCAGTTCTTC. This codes for CAIQTSGSFYNEQFF.

This chain uses TRBV9 with TRBJ2-7, with D perhaps assigned TRBD1 or TRBD2 (9 bases each). The V gene's germline CDR1 is SGDLS and CDR2 YYNGEE. CDR3 length: 18 residues. V lost 3 bases and J lost 1, with 23 bases in between. CDR3 nucleotides: TGTGCCAGCAGCGCGGGGACAGGGAAACTAGCGGGTTCCTACGAGCAGTACTTC. Its protein is CASSAGTGKLAGSYEQYF.

The chain combines TRBV5-6 with TRBJ2-1; 7 bases line up with TRBD2. The CDR3 extends over 16 amino acids. Germline V CDR1 and CDR2: SGHDT, YYEEEE. Germline trimming cut 4 bases from V and 2 bases from J; bases unmatched to any gene: 9. The CDR3 DNA follows: TGTGCCAGCAGCGGTAGCTGGAGCGGGGCCTACAATGAGCAGTTCTTC. Translating it yields CASSGSWSGAYNEQFF.

CDR3 sequence reads: CASSWTGGNTEAFF. CDR3 nucleotides: TGCGCCAGCAGCTGGACAGGAGGGAACACTGAAGCTTTCTTT. The V and J genes are TRBV5-1 and TRBJ1-1; TRBD1 agrees at 7 bases. The CDR3 totals 14 residues. The ends lost 3 bases at V and 1 base at J; junction bases unmatched: 3. The germline V gene has CDR1 SGHRS and CDR2 YFSETQ. Combining the CDR3 with reference TRBV5-1 and TRBJ1-1 gives the whole variable domain KAGVTQTPRYLIKTRGQQVTLSCSPISGHRSVSWYQQTPGQGLQFLFEYFSETQRNKGNFPGRFSGRQFSNSRSEMNVSTLELGDSALYLCASSWTGGNTEAFFGQGTRLTVV.

The chain employs TRBV7-9 and TRBJ2-7, with 10 positions matching TRBD1. Looked up from germline, CDR1 is SEHNR and CDR2 is FQNEAQ (reference sequence). CDR3 length: 14 residues. V was clipped by 5 bases and J by 6 bases; unmatched bases: 7. CDR3 sequence (DNA): TGTGCCAGCAGCGTATCCCGACAGGGGGCCGAGCAGTACTTC. This sequence encodes CASSVSRQGAEQYF.

The V and J genes are TRBV11-2 and TRBJ2-7, with D possibly TRBD1 on 6 matching bases. Trimming cost V 5 bases and J 6 bases, with 17 bases left between them. Germline CDR1 is SGHAT and CDR2 is FQNNGV. This CDR3 has 14 amino acids. The CDR3 protein is CASSRPDRGIEQYF. In DNA, the CDR3 is TGTGCCAGCAGCCGGCCGGACAGAGGGATCGAGCAGTACTTC.

The chain has TRBV24-1 and TRBJ1-5; 8 bases agree with TRBD1. From germline, CDR1 is KGHDR and CDR2 SFDVKD. This CDR3 is 16 amino acids long. J gave up 1 base and V 3 bases, and 4 bases lay outside the gene matches. In DNA, the CDR3 is TGTGCCACCAGTGATGAGGACAGGGAAAGCAATCAGCCCCAGCATTTT. Residues: CATSDEDRESNQPQHF.

The chain couples TRBV6-1 to TRBJ1-2; D may be TRBD1 (5 bases). The CDR3 consists of 17 residues. The V and J ends lost 0 bases and 4 bases respectively, with 18 bases between them. CDR1 is MNHNS, CDR2 SASEGT, per germline. For the CDR3, the DNA is TGTGCCAGCAGTGAAGCGAGGGGCGGAGGGGCAGGCTATGGCTACACCTTC. Its translation: CASSEARGGGAGYGYTF.